These 19 T cell receptor beta chains were all obtained from the same sample, sequenced in a study of shared clonotypes between healthy human individuals. Clones were sequenced by immunoSEQ multiplex PCR, and TCRdb holds only the in-frame ones, with some missing. The sample gives hundreds of thousands of clones, 80% to 95% of which show up once; under 30% is in the top ten. Terminally differentiated effector memory CD45RA+ cells were left out of the naive CD8 fraction, which was CD45RO-negative and positively selected for CCR7. The sequencing input was naive CD8+ T cells sorted from blood. The receptor source for this set is a man aged 30 to 39 in good health.

This chain uses TRBV27 with TRBJ2-1, with a weak D call TRBD2 (6 bases). Germline V lookup: CDR1 MNHEY, CDR2 SMNVEV (reference sequence). Trimming removed 5 bases at V and 9 bases at J, with 11 bases between. The CDR3 totals 12 residues. CDR3 sequence (DNA): TGTGCCAGCAGTGATTGGGGAGGTGAGCAGTTCTTC. This sequence encodes CASSDWGGEQFF.

The chain combines TRBV29-1 with TRBJ2-1, with TRBD2 matching 13 bases. J lost 6 bases, V lost 6 bases, and 20 bases had no gene match. CDR3 length: 19 residues. CDR1 is SQVTM, CDR2 ANQGSEA, per germline. The CDR3 DNA is TGCAGCGTGGAGGAGGGACTAGCGGGACTTAGCGTCGGGGGCAATGAGCAGTTCTTC. Translated: CSVEEGLAGLSVGGNEQFF.

The table lists this clone with a count of one. V is TRBV5-4 and J is TRBJ1-1, with D possibly TRBD1 on 5 matching bases. CDR1 and CDR2 (germline): SGHNT, YYREEE (reference sequence). The V gene lost 4 bases and the J gene lost 4 bases, with 11 bases spanning the gap. The CDR3 runs to 13 residues. The CDR3 protein is CASSLTGGTEAFF. The DNA of the CDR3 is TGTGCCAGCAGCCTAACAGGAGGCACTGAAGCTTTCTTT.

This clone turned up a few times. The chain joins TRBV7-9 to TRBJ2-1, with D unclear. Per germline, CDR1 SEHNR and CDR2 FQNEAQ (reference sequence). Trimming took off 1 base at V and 0 bases at J, with 7 bases between the two ends. The CDR3 consists of 15 residues. The CDR3 here is CASSLEGSSYNEQFF. CDR3 in DNA: TGTGCCAGCAGCTTAGAGGGAAGCTCCTACAATGAGCAGTTCTTC.

The chain carries TRBV25-1 and TRBJ2-5; D is possibly TRBD1 (5 bases). V gave up 4 bases and J gave up 2 bases, with 8 bases separating them. The CDR3 has 13 residues. Germline loops: CDR1 MGHDK, CDR2 SYGVNS. Written as DNA, the CDR3 is TGTGCCAGCAGTGGAGGACAACAAGAGACCCAGTACTTC. Amino acid sequence: CASSGGQQETQYF. Full variable domain (missing parts from reference TRBV25-1 and TRBJ2-5): EADIYQTPRYLVIGTGKKITLECSQTMGHDKMYWYQQDPGMELHLIHYSYGVNSTEKGDLSSESTVSRIRTEHFPLTLESARPSHTSQYLCASSGGQQETQYFGPGTRLLVL.

This chain uses TRBV28 with TRBJ2-1; TRBD2 matches at 14 bases. V gave up 4 bases and J gave up 7 bases; unmatched junction bases: 12. Germline V gives CDR1 MDHEN, CDR2 SYDVKM. The CDR3 is made up of 18 amino acids. The CDR3 protein is CASSSQPGTSGSRNEQFF. The CDR3 DNA reads as TGTGCCAGCAGTTCGCAACCCGGGACTAGCGGGAGTAGGAATGAGCAGTTCTTC.

The chain carries TRBV6-5 and TRBJ2-1; D gene uncertain. The CDR3 is 15 amino acids. Trimming took 0 bases from V and 4 from J, leaving 10 bases between them. Per germline, CDR1 MNHEY and CDR2 SVGAGI. The CDR3 is CASSYSSQKYNEQFF. DNA of the CDR3: TGTGCCAGCAGTTACTCGTCCCAGAAATACAATGAGCAGTTCTTC.

The chain is built from TRBV4-1 and TRBJ2-3; perhaps TRBD2 as D (5 bases). From germline, CDR1 is MGHRA and CDR2 YSYEKL. CDR3 size: 15 residues. V lost 7 bases, J lost 2 bases, and 16 bases lay in between. CDR3 loop: CASTKNPGSTDTQYF. The CDR3 bases are TGCGCCAGCACTAAAAACCCGGGGTCCACAGATACGCAGTATTTT.

The J gene is TRBJ2-5, the V gene TRBV9; D perhaps matches TRBD1 (6 bases). Germline-derived CDR1 and CDR2 are SGDLS and YYNGEE. The CDR3 sequence is 16 residues long. The germline V and J ends were trimmed by 0 bases and 5 bases, with 17 bases remaining between them. CDR3 in amino acids: CASSVDDQGWSETQYF. The CDR3 bases are TGTGCCAGCAGCGTAGATGACCAGGGGTGGAGTGAGACCCAGTACTTC.

This chain connects TRBV15 to TRBJ2-3; 14 bases match TRBD2. V dropped 3 bases and J dropped 0; count of bases not matched to a gene: 5. Per germline, CDR1 LNHNV and CDR2 YYDKDF (reference sequence). There are 18 residues in the CDR3. The CDR3, as DNA: TGTGCCACCAGCAGCGCTAGACTAGCGGGAGGGAGCACAGATACGCAGTATTTT. Protein: CATSSARLAGGSTDTQYF.

The chain has TRBV11-3 and TRBJ2-2; D possibly corresponds to TRBD2 (6 bases). Between the trimmed V and J ends, which lost 6 bases and 6 bases, there was a span of 20 bases. Per germline, CDR1 SGHNT and CDR2 YENEEA. The CDR3 extends over 16 amino acids. CDR3 sequence: CASSPSWGTQAGELFF. DNA for the CDR3: TGTGCCAGCAGTCCTTCGTGGGGGACTCAGGCCGGGGAGCTGTTTTTT.

Points on this clone: A far larger clone is off by one base, so a read error is likely. This chain uses TRBV6-6 with TRBJ2-2; D not certain. The CDR3 extends over 11 amino acids. Germline V gene data show CDR1 as MNHNY and CDR2 as SVGAGI (reference sequence). The germline V and J ends were trimmed by 10 bases and 1 base, with 4 bases remaining between them. The CDR3 DNA follows: TGTGCCACCAGGAACACCGGGGAGCTGTTTTTT. Its translation: CATRNTGELFF.

The rearrangement uses TRBV19 and TRBJ2-7, with 7 nucleotides matching TRBD1. The CDR3 extends over 14 amino acids. The V gene's germline CDR1 is LNHDA and CDR2 SQIVND (reference sequence). The junction had 5 bases not matched to a gene; V was cut back by 6 bases and J by 0 bases. The CDR3 sequence is CASSLTGSSYEQYF. In nucleotides, the CDR3 is TGTGCCAGTAGCTTGACAGGGAGCTCCTACGAGCAGTACTTC.

The chain carries TRBV7-9 and TRBJ1-4; no definite D call. Trimming removed 4 bases at V and 2 bases at J, with 11 bases between. Germline V gene lookup returns CDR1 SEHNR and CDR2 FQNEAQ (reference sequence). This CDR3 is built from 15 residues. The CDR3: CASSSVGTTNEKLFF. The CDR3 DNA reads as TGTGCCAGCAGCTCCGTTGGAACGACTAATGAAAAACTGTTTTTT.

V gene TRBV6-5 combines with J gene TRBJ2-3; TRBD2 agrees at 7 bases. Germline V gene lookup returns CDR1 MNHEY and CDR2 SVGAGI. The CDR3 spans 15 residues. The V segment lost 4 bases and the J segment 5 bases; nucleotides outside the gene matches: 9. For the CDR3, the DNA is TGTGCCAGCAGTTCCCTTGGGGGAGGGCAAGATACGCAGTATTTT. This encodes CASSSLGGGQDTQYF.

The V call is TRBV15, the J call TRBJ2-7; D is undetermined. Per germline, CDR1 LNHNV and CDR2 YYDKDF (reference sequence). Trimming left V 0 bases short and J 5 bases short, with 17 bases between. The CDR3 runs to 16 residues. CDR3 bases: TGTGCCACCAGCAGAGACTACCCGACACTCCTAAACGAGCAGTACTTC. It translates to CATSRDYPTLLNEQYF.

The CDR3 spells CASSPDGGYGYTF. The CDR3 coding sequence is TGTGCCAGCAGCCCCGACGGAGGCTATGGCTACACCTTC. The rearrangement joins TRBV6-5 to TRBJ1-2; D call uncertain. Germline V lookup: CDR1 MNHEY, CDR2 SVGAGI. CDR3 size: 13 residues. V was trimmed by 6 bases and J by 4 bases, leaving 12 bases between them.

The sample holds one count of this clone. The chain links TRBV18 to TRBJ2-1, with TRBD2 matching over 13 bases. Looked up from germline, CDR1 is KGHSH and CDR2 is LQKENI. The CDR3 runs to 16 residues. V dropped 3 bases and J dropped 5; count of bases not matched to a gene: 4. CDR3 region: CASSPWGTSGDNEQFF. The CDR3 DNA reads as TGTGCCAGCTCACCGTGGGGGACTAGCGGGGACAATGAGCAGTTCTTC.

This chain uses TRBV9 with TRBJ2-7, with D maybe TRBD2 (5 bases). Germline V gene sequence: CDR1 SGDLS, CDR2 YYNGEE. Trimming stripped 1 base from V and 2 bases from J, with 10 bases between. The CDR3 is made up of 14 amino acids. The CDR3 DNA reads TGTGCCAGCAGCGTAACCGACTATACCTACGAGCAGTACTTC. Its translation: CASSVTDYTYEQYF.